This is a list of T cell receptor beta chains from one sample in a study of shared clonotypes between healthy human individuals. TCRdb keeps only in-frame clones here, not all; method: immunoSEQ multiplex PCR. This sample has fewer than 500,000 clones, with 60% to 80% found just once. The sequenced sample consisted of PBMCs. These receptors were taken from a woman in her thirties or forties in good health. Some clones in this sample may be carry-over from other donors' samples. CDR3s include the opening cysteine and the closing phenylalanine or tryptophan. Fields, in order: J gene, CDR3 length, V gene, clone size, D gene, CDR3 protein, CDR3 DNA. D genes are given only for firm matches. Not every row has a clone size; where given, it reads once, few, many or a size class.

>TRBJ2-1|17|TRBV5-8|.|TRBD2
CASSLMFRGGYWNEQFF
TGTGCCAGCAGCTTAATGTTTCGGGGGGGGTACTGGAATGAGCAGTTCTTC
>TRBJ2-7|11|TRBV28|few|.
CASAGAYEQYF
TGTGCCAGCGCCGGAGCCTACGAGCAGTACTTC
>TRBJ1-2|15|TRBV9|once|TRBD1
CASSAQSEGAGGYTF
TGTGCCAGCAGCGCACAATCGGAGGGGGCCGGTGGCTACACCTTC
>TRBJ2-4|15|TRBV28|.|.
CASRPSQLAKNIQYF
TGTGCCAGCAGACCTAGTCAGCTAGCCAAAAACATTCAGTACTTC
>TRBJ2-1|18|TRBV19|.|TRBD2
CASSIMGFGLADSNEQFF
TGTGCCAGTAGTATAATGGGTTTCGGACTAGCGGATTCCAATGAGCAGTTCTTC
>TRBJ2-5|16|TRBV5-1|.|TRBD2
CASSFGLAGAQETQYF
TGCGCCAGCAGCTTTGGACTAGCGGGGGCACAAGAGACCCAGTACTTC
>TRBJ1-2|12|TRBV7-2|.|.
CASRLTGNLYTF
TGTGCCAGCAGGTTGACCGGGAACCTCTACACCTTC
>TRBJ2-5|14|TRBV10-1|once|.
CASSEIRVGGTQYF
TGCGCCAGCAGTGAGATTAGGGTCGGGGGGACCCAGTACTTC
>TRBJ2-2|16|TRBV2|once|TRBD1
CASSGTGGANTGELFF
TGTGCCAGCAGCGGTACAGGGGGCGCAAACACCGGGGAGCTGTTTTTT
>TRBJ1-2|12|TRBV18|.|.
CASSGELYGYTF
TGTGCCAGCTCTGGAGAACTCTATGGCTACACCTTC
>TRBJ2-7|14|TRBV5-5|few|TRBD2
CASSSSGSATEQYF
TGTGCCAGCAGTTCTAGCGGGAGTGCTACAGAGCAGTACTTC
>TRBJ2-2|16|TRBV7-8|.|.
CASSSGGGQLTGELFF
TGTGCCAGCAGCTCAGGTGGGGGACAACTCACCGGGGAGCTGTTTTTT
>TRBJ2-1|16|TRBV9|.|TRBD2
CASSVGGSRSYNEQFF
TGTGCCAGCAGCGTCGGCGGGAGCAGGTCCTACAATGAGCAGTTCTTC
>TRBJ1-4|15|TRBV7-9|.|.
CASSLVGQGDEKLFF
TGTGCCAGCAGCTTAGTTGGGCAGGGAGACGAAAAACTGTTTTTT
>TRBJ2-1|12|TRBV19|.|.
CASSWSYNEQFF
TGTGCCAGTAGCTGGTCCTACAATGAGCAGTTCTTC
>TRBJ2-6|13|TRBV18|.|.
CASSPPGANVLTF
TGTGCCAGCTCACCACCTGGGGCCAACGTCCTGACTTTC
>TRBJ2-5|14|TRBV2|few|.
CASSEASISATQYF
TGTGCCAGCAGTGAAGCTTCCATCTCAGCGACCCAGTACTTC
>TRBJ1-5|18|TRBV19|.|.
CASSTVRGLSLGDQPQHF
TGTGCCAGTAGTACGGTCCGGGGCCTCTCTTTGGGAGACCAGCCCCAGCATTTT
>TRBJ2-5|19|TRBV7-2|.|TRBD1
CASSLAPSLNRGPRETQYF
TGTGCCAGCAGCTTAGCCCCGTCCCTAAACAGGGGGCCAAGGGAGACCCAGTACTTC
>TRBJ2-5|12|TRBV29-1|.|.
CSVGGPQETQYF
TGCAGCGTGGGGGGACCCCAAGAGACCCAGTACTTC